This T cell receptor beta chain derives from a study of T cell repertoires in cytomegalovirus infection. In the study overall: Evidence of both CMV infection and a matching HLA type came from public TCR beta signatures.

From the reads, TCRdb called clonotypes with MiXCR, one entry per CDR3 protein. The sample holds about 770,000 distinct CDR3 sequences, 29% seen once. CDR1 and CDR2 from the germline V gene are MNHEY and SVGAGI. V lost 4 bases to trimming and J lost 7 bases; unmatched junction nucleotides: 6. This CDR3 has 14 residues. A word on this clonotype: As yet, its antigen is unknown.

The sample was cultured CD8+ T cells from PBMCs, taken from culture after CMV antigen stimulation. The TCR comes from a human donor in good health (CMV status not recorded). Some clones in this sample may be carry-over from other donors' samples. The rearrangement links TRBV6-5 to TRBJ1-5; 8 bases are a match to TRBD1. This chain's CDR3 is CASSSGGAGQPQHF. CDR3 coding DNA: TGTGCCAGCAGTTCAGGGGGCGCGGGGCAGCCCCAGCATTTT.